The present entry profiles one TCR beta chain with its context. This specimen comes from a study of blood T cell repertoires in COVID-19. As for the study in general: Researchers got acute and convalescent COVID-19 samples from the United States, Italy and Spain. T cells, B-cell-depleted T cells, or PBMCs supplied cDNA or gDNA.

Authors' analysis steps: Using reference gene primer amplification, nucleated cell counts were estimated. Profiled with immunoSEQ multiplex PCR; TCRdb holds only in-frame clones, not every one. Clone size and the V and J calls come from that table; the DNA yielded D and trimming. This table has 61,000 or so clones, 88% appearing once. Germline V gene lookup returns CDR1 SGDLS and CDR2 YYNGEE. Trimming pared 3 bases from V and 0 bases from J, leaving 15 bases between. The CDR3 spans 17 residues. This clonotype originated in an elderly woman with active COVID-19. Material: peripheral blood. The chain combines TRBV9 with TRBJ1-4; D is undetermined. CDR3: CASSESGSGATNEKLFF. DNA of the CDR3: TGTGCCAGCAGCGAGAGCGGGAGCGGGGCAACTAATGAAAAACTGTTTTTT. The whole variable domain, filled in from reference TRBV9 and TRBJ1-4, reads DSGVTQTPKHLITATGQRVTLRCSPRSGDLSVYWYQQSLDQGLQFLIQYYNGEERAKGNILERFSAQQFPDLHSELNLSSLELGDSALYFCASSESGSGATNEKLFFGSGTQLSVL.